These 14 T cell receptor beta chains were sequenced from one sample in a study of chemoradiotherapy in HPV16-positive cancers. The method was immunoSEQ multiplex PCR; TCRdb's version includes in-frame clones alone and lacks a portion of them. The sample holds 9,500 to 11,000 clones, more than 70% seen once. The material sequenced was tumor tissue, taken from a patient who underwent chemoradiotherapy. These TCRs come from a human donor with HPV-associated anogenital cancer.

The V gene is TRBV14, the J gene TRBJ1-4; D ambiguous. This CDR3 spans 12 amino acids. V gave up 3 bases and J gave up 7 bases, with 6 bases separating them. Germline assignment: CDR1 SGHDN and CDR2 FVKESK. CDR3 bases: TGTGCCAGCAGCCAGGGAAGTGAAAAACTGTTTTTT. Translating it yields CASSQGSEKLFF.

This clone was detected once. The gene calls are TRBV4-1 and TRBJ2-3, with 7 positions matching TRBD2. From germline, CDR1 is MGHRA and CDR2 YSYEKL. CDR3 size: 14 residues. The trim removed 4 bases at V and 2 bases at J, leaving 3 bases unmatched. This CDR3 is CASSPAGPTDTQYF. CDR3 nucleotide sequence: TGCGCCAGCAGCCCAGCGGGGCCCACAGATACGCAGTATTTT.

The CDR3 bases are TGTGCCAGCAGCCAAGTCGGGGGGGCAGGAGATACGCAGTATTTT. Translation: CASSQVGGAGDTQYF. The chain employs TRBV4-2 and TRBJ2-3; TRBD2 matches at 8 bases. Germline assignment: CDR1 LGHNA and CDR2 YNFKEQ. Trimming at V came to 1 base and at J to 5 bases, leaving 5 bases not matched to a gene. The CDR3 is 15 residues long.

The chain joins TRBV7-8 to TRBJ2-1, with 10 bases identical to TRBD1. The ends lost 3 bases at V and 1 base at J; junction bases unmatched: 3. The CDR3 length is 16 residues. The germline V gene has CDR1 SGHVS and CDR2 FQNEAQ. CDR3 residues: CASSFPGQGSYNEQFF. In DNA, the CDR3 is TGTGCCAGCAGCTTCCCGGGACAGGGGTCCTACAATGAGCAGTTCTTC.

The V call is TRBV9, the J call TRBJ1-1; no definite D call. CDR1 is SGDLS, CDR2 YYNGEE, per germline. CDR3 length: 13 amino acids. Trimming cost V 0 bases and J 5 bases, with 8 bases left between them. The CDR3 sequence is CASSVEGWTEAFF. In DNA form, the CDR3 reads TGTGCCAGCAGCGTAGAAGGGTGGACTGAAGCTTTCTTT.

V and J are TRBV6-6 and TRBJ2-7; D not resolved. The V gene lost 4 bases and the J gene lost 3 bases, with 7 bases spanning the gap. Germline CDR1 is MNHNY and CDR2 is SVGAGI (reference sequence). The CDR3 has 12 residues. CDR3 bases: TGTGCCAGCAGTTCCGCAAGCTACGAGCAGTACTTC. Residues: CASSSASYEQYF.

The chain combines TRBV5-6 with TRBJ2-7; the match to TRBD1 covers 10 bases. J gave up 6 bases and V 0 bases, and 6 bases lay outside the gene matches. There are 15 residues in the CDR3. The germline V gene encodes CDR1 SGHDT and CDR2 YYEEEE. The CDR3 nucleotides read TGTGCCAGCAGCTTGGATCCGACAGGGGGCCCCGAGCAGTACTTC. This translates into CASSLDPTGGPEQYF.

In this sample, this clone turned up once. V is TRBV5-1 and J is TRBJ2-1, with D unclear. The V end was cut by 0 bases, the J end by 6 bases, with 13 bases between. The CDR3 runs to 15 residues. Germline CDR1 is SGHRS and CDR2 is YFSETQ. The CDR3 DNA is TGCGCCAGCAGCTTGGTTGCTCTAGTCGGCAATGAGCAGTTCTTC. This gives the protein CASSLVALVGNEQFF.

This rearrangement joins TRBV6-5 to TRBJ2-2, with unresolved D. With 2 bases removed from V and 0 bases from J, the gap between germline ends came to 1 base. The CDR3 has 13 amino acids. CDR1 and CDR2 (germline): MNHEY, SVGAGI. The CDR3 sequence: CASSYPNTGELFF. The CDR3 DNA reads TGTGCCAGCAGTTACCCGAACACCGGGGAGCTGTTTTTT.

The CDR3 DNA reads as TGTGCCAGCAGTGACGACATCGGTAATGAAAAACTGTTTTTT. Translation: CASSDDIGNEKLFF. The V and J genes are TRBV6-1 and TRBJ1-4; D is undetermined. Germline V CDR1 and CDR2: MNHNS, SASEGT. Trimming stripped 3 bases from V and 4 bases from J, with 9 bases between. The CDR3 is made up of 14 amino acids.

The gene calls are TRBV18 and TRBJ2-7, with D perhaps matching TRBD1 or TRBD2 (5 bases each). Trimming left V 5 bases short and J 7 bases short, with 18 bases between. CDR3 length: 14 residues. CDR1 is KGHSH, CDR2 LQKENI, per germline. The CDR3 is CASSTGMGVEEQYF. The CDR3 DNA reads TGTGCCAGCTCAACGGGGATGGGGGTTGAAGAGCAGTACTTC.

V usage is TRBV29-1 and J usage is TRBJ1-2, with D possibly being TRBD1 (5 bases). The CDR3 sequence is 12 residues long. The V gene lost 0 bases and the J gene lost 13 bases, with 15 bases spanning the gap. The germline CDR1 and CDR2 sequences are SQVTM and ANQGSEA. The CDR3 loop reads CSVEEMGPTRTF. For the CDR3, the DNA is TGCAGCGTTGAAGAGATGGGGCCGACCCGCACCTTC.

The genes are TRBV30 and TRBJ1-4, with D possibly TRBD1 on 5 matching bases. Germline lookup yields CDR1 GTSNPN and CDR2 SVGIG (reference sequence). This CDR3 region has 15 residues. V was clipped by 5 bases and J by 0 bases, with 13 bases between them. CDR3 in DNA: TGTGCCTGGTTTGACAGATTTACAACTAATGAAAAACTGTTTTTT. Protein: CAWFDRFTTNEKLFF.

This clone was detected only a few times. CDR3 loop: CATSRERWGYTF. DNA of the CDR3: TGTGCCACCAGCAGAGAGAGGTGGGGCTACACCTTC. This chain joins TRBV15 and TRBJ1-2, with D unclear. Germline V CDR1 and CDR2: LNHNV, YYDKDF (reference sequence). The V end was cut by 0 bases, the J end by 8 bases, with 7 bases between. The CDR3 contains 12 residues. The entire variable domain, with the rest obtained from reference TRBV15 and TRBJ1-2, is as follows: DAMVIQNPRYQVTQFGKPVTLSCSQTLNHNVMYWYQQKSSQAPKLLFHYYDKDFNNEADTPDNFQSRRPNTSFCFLDIRSPGLGDTAMYLCATSRERWGYTFGSGTRLTVV.